One and the same sample provided the 30 T cell receptor beta chains below, sequenced in a study of blood T cell repertoires in COVID-19. Using immunoSEQ multiplex PCR, the repertoire was profiled, and TCRdb retains in-frame clones only, with some absent. The sample lists tens of thousands of clones; roughly 87% were seen once. The sequencing sample was made of peripheral blood. These TCRs come from a man aged 55 to 70 with active COVID-19.

The V gene is TRBV10-2, the J gene TRBJ1-5; 7 positions match TRBD1. CDR3 size: 14 residues. Germline CDR1 and CDR2: WSHSY and SAAADI. V lost 6 bases to trimming and J lost 3 bases; unmatched junction nucleotides: 5. CDR3 coding DNA: TGCGCCAGCAGAGCTGGACAGGTCAATCAGCCCCAGCATTTT. Translation: CASRAGQVNQPQHF.

This chain links TRBV5-1 with TRBJ2-5; 14 bases align to TRBD2. In germline, CDR1 is SGHRS, CDR2 YFSETQ. The V and J ends lost 4 bases and 2 bases, in that order; junction bases with no gene match: 1. CDR3 length: 15 amino acids. The CDR3 region is CASSGTSGSQETQYF. The CDR3 DNA follows: TGCGCCAGCAGCGGGACTAGCGGGAGTCAAGAGACCCAGTACTTC.

With respect to this clone: Relative to the germline gene, one junction end is altered; a read error may explain this. The rearrangement links TRBV28 to TRBJ2-2; 11 bases fit TRBD1. Germline CDR1 reads MDHEN; CDR2 reads SYDVKM. This CDR3 comprises 13 residues. The CDR3 here is CAGQGANTGELFF. In DNA form, the CDR3 reads TGTGCCGGACAGGGGGCGAATACCGGGGAGCTGTTTTTT.

This clone was seen more than once but under ten times. The rearrangement joins TRBV5-1 to TRBJ1-1; 9 nucleotides line up with TRBD1. The CDR3 length is 14 residues. The germline V gene encodes CDR1 SGHRS and CDR2 YFSETQ. V lost 5 bases, J lost 4 bases, and 6 bases stayed unmatched. CDR3 DNA sequence: TGCGCCAGCAGGGTTACAGGGGGCAGCACTGAAGCTTTCTTT. Translated, it gives CASRVTGGSTEAFF. The variable domain in full, with the rest retrieved from reference TRBV5-1 and TRBJ1-1, is KAGVTQTPRYLIKTRGQQVTLSCSPISGHRSVSWYQQTPGQGLQFLFEYFSETQRNKGNFPGRFSGRQFSNSRSEMNVSTLELGDSALYLCASRVTGGSTEAFFGQGTRLTVV.

The CDR3 is CASTTGQGRSNQPQHF. CDR3 coding DNA: TGTGCCAGTACCACAGGACAGGGAAGGAGCAATCAGCCCCAGCATTTT. The chain is built from TRBV19 and TRBJ1-5, with 8 positions matching TRBD1. The CDR3 extends over 16 amino acids. Germline V gene sequence: CDR1 LNHDA, CDR2 SQIVND (reference sequence). J gave up 1 base and V 7 bases, and 9 bases lay outside the gene matches.

The CDR3 reads CASSSRGVTGDNEQFF. The DNA of the CDR3 is TGTGCCAGCAGCTCACGGGGGGTTACGGGAGACAATGAGCAGTTCTTC. The rearrangement joins TRBV11-3 to TRBJ2-1; TRBD2 matches 7 bases. The CDR3 contains 16 residues. The germline CDR1 and CDR2 sequences are SGHNT and YENEEA. Trimming removed 4 bases from V and 5 bases from J; junction bases left unmatched: 11.

The V and J genes are TRBV4-1 and TRBJ1-2; TRBD1 agrees at 7 bases. The CDR3 loop spans 15 amino acids. Looked up from germline, CDR1 is MGHRA and CDR2 is YSYEKL. V shed 1 base and J 4 bases; nucleotides not matched to a gene: 6. Here the CDR3 reads CASSQVGQRSYGYTF. As DNA, the CDR3 is TGCGCCAGCAGCCAAGTGGGACAGAGAAGCTATGGCTACACCTTC.

The rearrangement uses TRBV6-5 and TRBJ2-5; TRBD2 aligns across 10 bases. Germline loops: CDR1 MNHEY, CDR2 SVGAGI. Trimming removed 2 bases from V and 1 base from J; junction bases left unmatched: 1. This CDR3 spans 15 amino acids. The CDR3 coding sequence is TGTGCCAGCAGTTACATAGCGGGGGGCCAAGAGACCCAGTACTTC. This translates into CASSYIAGGQETQYF.

The chain uses TRBV6-6 and TRBJ2-3, with TRBD2 matching over 13 bases. CDR1 and CDR2 (germline): MNHNY, SVGAGI (reference sequence). The J segment lost 12 bases and the V segment lost 5 bases, leaving 14 bases of the junction unmatched. The CDR3 loop spans 16 amino acids. The CDR3 DNA reads TGTGCCAGCAGTGTCTATAGGACTAGCGGGGGTGGCCTCCAGTATTTT. Residues: CASSVYRTSGGGLQYF.

J is TRBJ2-2 and V is TRBV6-4; D unresolved. This CDR3 spans 13 amino acids. The V gene's germline CDR1 is MRHNA and CDR2 SNTAGT. Trimming removed 4 bases from V and 7 bases from J, with 10 bases in between. The CDR3 sequence is CASSGQAGGELFF. CDR3 nucleotide sequence: TGTGCCAGCAGTGGTCAGGCTGGCGGGGAGCTGTTTTTT.

This clone has more than one count but fewer than ten. The chain recombines TRBV4-1 with TRBJ1-1; 7 nucleotides align to TRBD1. The germline CDR1 and CDR2 sequences are MGHRA and YSYEKL. Trimming removed 4 bases from V and 6 bases from J; junction bases left unmatched: 8. The CDR3 runs 14 residues. The CDR3 region is CASSRPGQSSEAFF. The CDR3 DNA reads TGCGCCAGCAGCCGACCGGGACAGAGCTCTGAAGCTTTCTTT.

This chain links TRBV6-5 with TRBJ2-7, with TRBD1 identical over 9 bases. The CDR3 is made up of 14 amino acids. From germline, CDR1 is MNHEY and CDR2 SVGAGI. V lost 2 bases, J lost 3 bases, and 2 bases stayed unmatched. The CDR3, as DNA: TGTGCCAGCAGTTACATGGGACAGGGCTACGAGCAGTACTTC. Amino acids: CASSYMGQGYEQYF.

The V call is TRBV13, the J call TRBJ1-6; D is unclear. V was clipped by 0 bases and J by 12 bases, with 12 bases between them. Germline V CDR1 and CDR2: PRHDT, FYEKMQ (reference sequence). The CDR3 contains 14 residues. Here the CDR3 reads CASSLGAELEPLHF. In DNA, the CDR3 is TGTGCCAGCAGCTTAGGGGCGGAGCTGGAACCCCTCCACTTT.

CDR3 in DNA: TGTGCCAGCAGTGAAGCGACACTAGCGGGGACCACCGGGGAGCTGTTTTTT. As protein: CASSEATLAGTTGELFF. The V gene is TRBV2, the J gene TRBJ2-2; 10 bases line up with TRBD2. V trimming: 0 bases; J trimming: 4 bases; junction bases outside the gene matches: 5. Germline CDR1 SNHLY, CDR2 FYNNEI. The length of the CDR3 is 17 residues.

The genes are TRBV5-4 and TRBJ1-4, with a tentative D call TRBD1 (5 bases). Deletions cut 1 base from V and 5 bases from J, with 9 bases between. Per germline, CDR1 SGHNT and CDR2 YYREEE (reference sequence). CDR3 length equals 14 residues. CDR3 nucleotide sequence: TGTGCCAGCAGCTTGCAGGGCCCAAATGAAAAACTGTTTTTT. Translating it yields CASSLQGPNEKLFF.

This clone came up once. This chain joins TRBV19 and TRBJ1-6; D perhaps matches TRBD1 (5 bases). The germline CDR1 and CDR2 sequences are LNHDA and SQIVND (reference sequence). The CDR3 covers 17 residues. The V end was cut by 4 bases, the J end by 11 bases, with 24 bases between. The DNA for the CDR3 is TGTGCCAGTAGTAAGGGTGGACACCGAGCCCCAGACCCACCCCTCCACTTT. Translated: CASSKGGHRAPDPPLHF.

CDR3 residues: CASSRHLGLAGRSYNEQFF. The DNA of the CDR3 is TGTGCCAGCAGCCGACACTTAGGACTAGCCGGTAGGTCCTACAATGAGCAGTTCTTC. The chain couples TRBV14 to TRBJ2-1; TRBD2 aligns across 8 bases. CDR1 and CDR2 from the germline V gene are SGHDN and FVKESK. This CDR3 has 19 residues. Germline trimming cut 4 bases from V and 1 base from J; bases unmatched to any gene: 15.

The CDR3 bases are TGTGCCAGCAGCTTAGTCGGGGGGAGAGGCTACACCTTC. It codes for CASSLVGGRGYTF. This chain uses TRBV7-3 with TRBJ1-2, with D possibly being TRBD1 (5 bases). Trimming pared 2 bases from V and 8 bases from J, leaving 12 bases between. Germline-derived CDR1 and CDR2 are SGHTA and FQGTGA. This CDR3 region has 13 residues.

V usage is TRBV4-1 and J usage is TRBJ1-2, with D tentatively TRBD1 (5 bases). V shed 7 bases and J shed 4 bases, with 16 bases lying between them. Germline CDR1 MGHRA, CDR2 YSYEKL. This CDR3 has 14 residues. CDR3 nucleotide sequence: TGCGCCAGCACCCCATTGGGGGGTAGCTATGGCTACACCTTC. Amino acid sequence: CASTPLGGSYGYTF.

The V call is TRBV2, the J call TRBJ2-3; possible D gene TRBD1, 6 bases. Trimming removed 7 bases from V and 4 bases from J, with 21 bases in between. CDR3 length: 16 residues. CDR1 is SNHLY and CDR2 is FYNNEI in the germline V gene. CDR3 protein: CASTPGIRGGPDTQYF. CDR3 nucleotides: TGTGCCAGCACTCCGGGGATCAGGGGTGGACCAGATACGCAGTATTTT.

The chain couples TRBV25-1 to TRBJ2-7; 7 bases align to TRBD1. Per the germline V gene, CDR1 is MGHDK and CDR2 is SYGVNS. J lost 4 bases, V lost 4 bases, and 1 base had no gene match. The CDR3 is 12 amino acids. The CDR3 DNA follows: TGTGCCAGCAGTGGACAGGGTTACGAGCAGTACTTC. Translated: CASSGQGYEQYF.

The V call is TRBV6-5, the J call TRBJ1-5, with 7 bases matching TRBD1. The V and J ends lost 4 bases and 0 bases, in that order; junction bases with no gene match: 6. The CDR3 extends over 16 amino acids. The germline V gene has CDR1 MNHEY and CDR2 SVGAGI. The CDR3 DNA sequence: TGTGCCAGCAGTTTGGGACAGATAAATAGCAATCAGCCCCAGCATTTT. Encoded protein: CASSLGQINSNQPQHF.

This rearrangement joins TRBV6-5 to TRBJ1-3; possibly TRBD1 for D (5 bases). The CDR3 loop spans 13 amino acids. With 8 bases removed from V and 3 bases from J, the gap between germline ends came to 11 bases. CDR1 and CDR2 from the germline V gene are MNHEY and SVGAGI. This CDR3 reads CASPWGGGNTIYF. The CDR3 region has the DNA TGTGCCAGCCCTTGGGGGGGTGGAAACACCATATATTTT.

The rearrangement uses TRBV18 and TRBJ1-1, with D perhaps TRBD1 (5 bases). V was shortened by 5 bases and J by 0 bases, with 13 bases between the two germline ends. CDR1 and CDR2 from the germline V gene are KGHSH and LQKENI. This CDR3 is 15 amino acids long. The CDR3 DNA follows: TGTGCCAGCTCATCTGGTAGGGGAATGAACACTGAAGCTTTCTTT. This translates into CASSSGRGMNTEAFF.

The rearrangement joins TRBV23-1 to TRBJ2-3, with 11 bases aligning to TRBD2. TRBV23-1 is an ORF, with its function uncertain. The V gene end was trimmed by 6 bases and the J gene end by 2 bases; junction bases not matched to a gene: 10. The CDR3 contains 17 residues. The CDR3 bases are TGCGCCAGCAGCTCCTCACTAGCGGGGGATCTCACAGATACGCAGTATTTT. Protein: CASSSSLAGDLTDTQYF.

This sequence joins TRBV18 and TRBJ1-4; D ambiguous. The germline gives CDR1 KGHSH, CDR2 LQKENI. This CDR3 is 16 amino acids long. V was clipped by 0 bases and J by 7 bases, with 15 bases between them. CDR3 residues: CASSPPQGGFGEKLFF. DNA of the CDR3: TGTGCCAGCTCACCACCGCAAGGCGGGTTTGGTGAAAAACTGTTTTTT.

The chain combines TRBV9 with TRBJ1-1; TRBD1 matches 9 bases. This CDR3 is 14 amino acids long. Trimming took 1 base from V and 4 from J; bases not matched to a gene: 2. Germline CDR1 reads SGDLS; CDR2 reads YYNGEE. The CDR3 bases are TGTGCCAGCAGCGTACTGACAGGGGGCACTGAAGCTTTCTTT. The encoded protein is CASSVLTGGTEAFF.

The J gene is TRBJ2-3, the V gene TRBV5-6; 11 bases are a match to TRBD1. The CDR3 spans 14 residues. Germline V gene data show CDR1 as SGHDT and CDR2 as YYEEEE. The ends lost 4 bases at V and 9 bases at J; junction bases unmatched: 7. For the CDR3, the DNA is TGTGCCAGCAGCCTCGGGACAGGGGGAGGGACGCAGTATTTT. It is translated as CASSLGTGGGTQYF.

The chain recombines TRBV3-1 (or the pseudogene TRBV3-2) with TRBJ2-7; D possibly corresponds to TRBD2 (6 bases). V was cut by 1 base and J by 7 bases, with 14 bases left in between. Germline V gene data show CDR1 as LGHDT and CDR2 as YNNKEL (reference sequence). This CDR3 has 14 amino acids. The DNA of the CDR3 is TGTGCCAGCAGCCAAGGCCTCACTGGGGGGGAGCAGTACTTC. It is translated as CASSQGLTGGEQYF.

J is TRBJ1-6 and V is TRBV28; D possibly corresponds to TRBD1 (5 bases). The ends were cut back, 3 bases at V and 5 bases at J, with 11 bases in the middle. Germline V gene data show CDR1 as MDHEN and CDR2 as SYDVKM. This CDR3 has 15 residues. CDR3 bases: TGTGCCAGCAGTTTGGCGGGACGAAATAATTCACCCCTCCACTTT. It yields the protein CASSLAGRNNSPLHF.